This TCR beta chain originates from a study of CD8+ T cells in alopecia areata. Sequencing relied on a cDNA template that was reverse transcribed from extracted RNA. Sequenced by immunoSEQ multiplex PCR; TCRdb stores in-frame clones only, minus some. In the table there are more than 110,000 clones, roughly 82% of which are singletons. Germline assignment: CDR1 LGHNA and CDR2 YSLEER. The CDR3 totals 13 residues. V was pared by 2 bases and J by 5 bases, with 10 bases between. Treatment described: oral pan-JAK inhibitor, 5-10 mg twice daily. Sequenced here: CD8+ T cells sorted from blood, sampled at week 4, from a patient treated with tofacitinib. The TCR was taken from a human donor with alopecia areata. The V and J genes are TRBV4-3 and TRBJ2-7, with D possibly being TRBD2 (6 bases). Here the CDR3 DNA reads TGCGCCAGCAGCCAATGGGGGGAAGACGAGCAGTACTTC. Encoded protein: CASSQWGEDEQYF.